A single sample is the source of the 15 T cell receptor beta chains below, sequenced in a study of T cells in Graves' hyperthyroidism and ophthalmopathy. Using RNA transcripts as the source, TCR beta CDR3 regions were amplified. The HTBI primer set served for first-round RT-PCR of the TCR CDR3. TCRdb processed the multiplex PCR reads anew with MiXCR; each CDR3 protein has one entry. The sample lists 400,000 or so distinct CDR3 sequences, 11% to 15% seen once, with 25% to 30% in the top ten. Sequenced: blood. The receptors were gathered from a man aged 50 or older with Graves' ophthalmopathy.

This clonotype was detected many times. V gene TRBV7-9 combines with J gene TRBJ2-5; the match to TRBD1 covers 7 bases. CDR3 length: 15 residues. Germline lookup yields CDR1 SEHNR and CDR2 FQNEAQ (reference sequence). The V and J ends lost 5 bases and 2 bases, in that order; junction bases with no gene match: 8. CDR3 bases: TGTGCCAGCAGCCTCGGCGACAGGGAACAAGAGACCCAGTACTTC. Translation: CASSLGDREQETQYF.

The table lists this clonotype with many counts. The V and J genes are TRBV2 and TRBJ2-1; D remains unclear. V dropped 0 bases and J dropped 10 bases, with 13 bases sitting between them. This CDR3 comprises 14 residues. CDR1 SNHLY and CDR2 FYNNEI come from the germline V gene. CDR3 nucleotide sequence: TGTGCCAGCAGTGAAGCGGGTATTGGAGCGGAGCAGTTCTTC. This translates into CASSEAGIGAEQFF.

This clonotype was found many times. The CDR3 is CASSQPDRYNEQFF. The CDR3 DNA reads as TGTGCCAGCAGCCAACCGGACAGATACAATGAGCAGTTCTTC. J is TRBJ2-1 and V is TRBV3-1; D perhaps matches TRBD1 (6 bases). Germline CDR1 is LGHDT and CDR2 is YNNKEL (reference sequence). This CDR3 comprises 14 residues. Trimming left V 2 bases short and J 4 bases short, with 9 bases between.

The chain has TRBV11-3 and TRBJ2-2; 10 bases agree with TRBD1. J lost 4 bases, V lost 5 bases, and 16 bases had no gene match. The CDR3 is 19 residues long. The germline V gene has CDR1 SGHNT and CDR2 YENEEA. CDR3 amino acids: CASSPHARRQGAGTGELFF. The DNA of the CDR3 is TGTGCCAGCAGCCCGCACGCCCGGCGACAGGGGGCTGGCACCGGGGAGCTGTTTTTT.

Many counts were recorded for this clonotype. This chain connects TRBV2 to TRBJ1-1; a weak D match, TRBD1 (6 bases). V lost 6 bases and J 1 base, leaving 9 bases between the germline ends. The CDR3 sequence is 13 residues long. Germline loops: CDR1 SNHLY, CDR2 FYNNEI. The CDR3 DNA follows: TGTGCCAGCAGGGGGACATCGAACACTGAAGCTTTCTTT. Translating it yields CASRGTSNTEAFF. Variable domain in full (rest from reference TRBV2 and TRBJ1-1): EPEVTQTPSHQVTQMGQEVILRCVPISNHLYFYWYRQILGQKVEFLVSFYNNEISEKSEIFDDQFSVERPDGSNFTLKIRSTKLEDSAMYFCASRGTSNTEAFFGQGTRLTVV.

J is TRBJ2-1 and V is TRBV6-2 or TRBV6-3; no reliable D call. CDR3 length equals 14 residues. V lost 5 bases and J lost 5, with 13 bases in between. The germline gives CDR1 MNHEY, CDR2 SVGEGT. The CDR3 DNA sequence: TGTGCCAGCAGTGTTTCGGGCGGCCACAATGAGCAGTTCTTC. It encodes CASSVSGGHNEQFF.

This clonotype showed up just a few times. The chain employs TRBV24-1 and TRBJ2-5, with 7 bases aligning to TRBD2. The V and J ends lost 4 bases and 5 bases, in that order; junction bases with no gene match: 9. This CDR3 has 15 amino acids. Germline V gene data show CDR1 as KGHDR and CDR2 as SFDVKD. CDR3 residues: CATSENQAGKETQYF. For the CDR3, the DNA is TGTGCCACCAGTGAAAATCAAGCGGGGAAGGAGACCCAGTACTTC.

This clonotype has a count of ten or more. V is TRBV11-2 and J is TRBJ2-7; 14 bases agree with TRBD2. CDR1 is SGHAT and CDR2 is FQNNGV in the germline V gene. With 1 base clipped from V and 9 bases from J, the junction kept 5 bases outside the gene matches. This CDR3 has 15 residues. CDR3 DNA sequence: TGTGCCAGCAGCTTAGGTGGGACTAGCGGGAGTGGGCAGTACTTC. Translating it yields CASSLGGTSGSGQYF.

This clonotype was counted ten times or more. V usage is TRBV5-1 and J usage is TRBJ2-1, with 16 bases that match TRBD2. Looked up from germline, CDR1 is SGHRS and CDR2 is YFSETQ. The CDR3 runs to 17 residues. The V gene end was trimmed by 4 bases and the J gene end by 4 bases; junction bases not matched to a gene: 5. The CDR3 coding sequence is TGCGCCAGCAGCGGGACTAGCGGGAGGGCGGGGTACAATGAGCAGTTCTTC. It translates to CASSGTSGRAGYNEQFF.

In its sample, this clonotype was seen many times. This chain links TRBV5-1 with TRBJ2-2, with a weak D call TRBD2 (6 bases). Germline V gene sequence: CDR1 SGHRS, CDR2 YFSETQ. This CDR3 comprises 18 residues. V shed 4 bases and J shed 2 bases, with 21 bases lying between them. In DNA form, the CDR3 reads TGCGCCAGCAGCCCCCGAGCGGTAGCGGCCCCTAACACCGGGGAGCTGTTTTTT. Its translation: CASSPRAVAAPNTGELFF.

This clonotype showed up just a few times. J is TRBJ2-5 and V is TRBV11-2; the D is unclear. The CDR3 loop spans 11 amino acids. The V and J ends lost 7 bases and 4 bases respectively, with 7 bases between them. Per the germline V gene, CDR1 is SGHAT and CDR2 is FQNNGV. CDR3 sequence: CASTDGETQYF. The CDR3 DNA follows: TGTGCCAGCACCGATGGAGAGACCCAGTACTTC. The full variable domain, in which reference TRBV11-2 and TRBJ2-5 provide the parts outside the CDR3, is EAGVAQSPRYKIIEKRQSVAFWCNPISGHATLYWYQQILGQGPKLLIQFQNNGVVDDSQLPKDRFSAERLKGVDSTLKIQPAKLEDSAVYLCASTDGETQYFGPGTRLLVL.

A remark on this clonotype: A much larger clone differs by one base, so this may be a read error. This sequence joins TRBV29-1 and TRBJ2-7; the D call may be TRBD1 or TRBD2 (6 bases each). Germline CDR1 SQVTM, CDR2 ANQGSEA. CDR3 length equals 13 residues. CDR3 in DNA: TGCGGCGCCAGACAGGCGGAGGGCCACGAGCAGTACTTC. It codes for CGARQAEGHEQYF.

This clonotype was seen ten or more times. The J gene is TRBJ2-7, the V gene TRBV6-1; tentatively, D is TRBD1 (6 bases). CDR3 length: 17 residues. V lost 5 bases and J 7 bases, leaving 27 bases between the germline ends. Looked up from germline, CDR1 is MNHNS and CDR2 is SASEGT. Here the CDR3 reads CASSYSSARQAVPEQYF. Here the CDR3 DNA reads TGTGCCAGCAGTTATAGTTCCGCGAGACAGGCCGTCCCAGAGCAGTACTTC.

The gene calls are TRBV12-3 or TRBV12-4 and TRBJ2-1; 12 nucleotides agree with TRBD2. The CDR3 runs 17 residues. V dropped 9 bases and J dropped 8; count of bases not matched to a gene: 17. The CDR3 reads CASERRRTSGICDEQFF. In DNA form, the CDR3 reads TGTGCCAGTGAGAGACGCCGGACTAGCGGGATTTGCGATGAGCAGTTCTTC.

CDR3 region: CASNDPQNTEAFF. Here the CDR3 DNA reads TGTGCCAGCAACGACCCGCAAAACACTGAAGCTTTCTTT. The chain carries TRBV12-3 or TRBV12-4 and TRBJ1-1; D remains ambiguous. The CDR3 has 13 amino acids. Trimming shortened V by 7 bases and J by 2 bases, and 11 bases separated the two germline ends.